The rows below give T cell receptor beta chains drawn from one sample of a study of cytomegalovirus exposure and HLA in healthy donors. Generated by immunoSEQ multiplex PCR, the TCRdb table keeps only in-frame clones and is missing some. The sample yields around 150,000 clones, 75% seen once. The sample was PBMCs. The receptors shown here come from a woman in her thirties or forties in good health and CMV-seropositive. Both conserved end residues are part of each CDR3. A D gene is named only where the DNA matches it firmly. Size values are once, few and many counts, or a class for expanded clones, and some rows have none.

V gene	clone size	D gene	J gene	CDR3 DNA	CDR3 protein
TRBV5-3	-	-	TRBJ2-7	TGTGCCAGAAGCTTGTTCGGGGGTTCGAGCTCCTACGAGCAGTACTTC	CARSLFGGSSSYEQYF
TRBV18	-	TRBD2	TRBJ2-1	TGTGCCAGCTCACCAGGCGTTCCGGGACTAGCTCTCAATGAGCAGTTCTTC	CASSPGVPGLALNEQFF
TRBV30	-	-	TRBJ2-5	TGTGCCTTTGACCGGGGGTTACAAGAGACCCAGTACTTC	CAFDRGLQETQYF
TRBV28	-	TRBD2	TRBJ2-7	TGTGCCAGCAGCTTGGCTAGCGGGAGGCACGAGCAGTACTTC	CASSLASGRHEQYF
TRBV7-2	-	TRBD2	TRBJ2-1	TGTGCCAGCAGTCACAAAGCGGGACTAGCAGGTTACAATGAGCAGTTCTTC	CASSHKAGLAGYNEQFF
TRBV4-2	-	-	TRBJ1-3	TGTGCCAGCAGCTTCTCGACAGCCACCGTCTCTGGAAGCACCATATATTTT	CASSFSTATVSGSTIYF
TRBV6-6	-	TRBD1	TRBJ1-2	TGTGCCAGCAGTTCCTCGGACAGGGGTGTTTACACCTTC	CASSSSDRGVYTF
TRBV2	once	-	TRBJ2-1	TGTGCCAGCAGTGAAACGGTGGCGGAGGGAAATGAGCAGTTCTTC	CASSETVAEGNEQFF
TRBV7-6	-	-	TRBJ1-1	TGTGCCAGCAGCTCAGGCTTTGGTTCGAGGGCGGGTAAAACTGAAGCTTTCTTT	CASSSGFGSRAGKTEAFF
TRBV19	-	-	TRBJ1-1	TGTGCCAGTAGCAACCTACCCGAAGTGAACACTGAAGCTTTCTTT	CASSNLPEVNTEAFF
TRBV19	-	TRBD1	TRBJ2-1	TGTGCCAGTAGTTCCCAGGGGGACTACAATGAGCAGTTCTTC	CASSSQGDYNEQFF
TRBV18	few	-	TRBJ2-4	TGTGCCAGCTCAAAAGGAGAGGACTACCGAGGCATTCAGTACTTC	CASSKGEDYRGIQYF
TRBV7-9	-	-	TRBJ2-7	TGTGCCAGCAGCCCGAAGACTCACTCCGAGCAGTACTTC	CASSPKTHSEQYF
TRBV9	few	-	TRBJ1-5	TGTGCCAGCAGCCCTGAGGTGTTCCATCAGCCCCAGCATTTT	CASSPEVFHQPQHF
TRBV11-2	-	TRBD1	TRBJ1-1	TGTGCCAGCAGCCGTGACAGGGCCACTGAAGCTTTCTTT	CASSRDRATEAFF
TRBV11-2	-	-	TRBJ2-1	TGTGCCAGCAGCCACCCGGAGGTAGCGTTGAACAATGAGCAGTTCTTC	CASSHPEVALNNEQFF
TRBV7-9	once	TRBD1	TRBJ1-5	TGTGCCAGCAGCTTAGATAGTGGACAGGGGTTGGTCAATCAGCCCCAGCATTTT	CASSLDSGQGLVNQPQHF
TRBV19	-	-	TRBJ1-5	TGTGCCAGTAGTATCGCCGTCGACTTTAATCAGCCCCAGCATTTT	CASSIAVDFNQPQHF
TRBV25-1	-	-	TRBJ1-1	TGTGCCAGCAGTGAAGCTTCTTCAGGTAAAGCTTTCTTT	CASSEASSGKAFF
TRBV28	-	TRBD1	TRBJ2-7	TGTGCCAGCAGAAACCGGGACAGAACCTACGAGCAGTACTTC	CASRNRDRTYEQYF
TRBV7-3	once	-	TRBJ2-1	TGTGCCAGCAGCTTAAACAGCTACAATGAGCAGTTCTTC	CASSLNSYNEQFF
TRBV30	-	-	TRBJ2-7	TGTGCCTGGAAGGAGGGCGGGGCGGTCGAGCAGTACTTC	CAWKEGGAVEQYF